A single sample gave rise to the 16 T cell receptor beta chains below, sequenced in a study of OX40 agonist ivuxolimab in advanced cancers. TCRdb's table, derived via immunoSEQ multiplex PCR, lists solely in-frame clones and lacks some. The sample gives fewer than 70,000 clones, around 90% of which show up once; roughly 12% is in the top ten. The sample here was CD4+ or CD8+ T cells sorted from blood, taken in a trial of the OX40 agonist ivuxolimab. These receptors came from an adult with an advanced solid tumor such as melanoma, head and neck, liver or kidney cancer.

The rearrangement joins TRBV28 to TRBJ1-5, with D tentatively TRBD1 (5 bases). CDR1 and CDR2 (germline): MDHEN, SYDVKM. CDR3 length: 20 amino acids. The germline V and J ends were trimmed by 4 bases and 2 bases, with 27 bases remaining between them. The CDR3 DNA follows: TGTGCCAGCAGTTCACGAAAGACGGGACTCCCCTCCAGGGGCAATCAGCCCCAGCATTTT. It encodes CASSSRKTGLPSRGNQPQHF.

The CDR3 reads CASTENIGTLRNYEQYF. CDR3 coding DNA: TGTGCCAGCACTGAGAACATCGGGACCCTAAGAAACTACGAGCAGTACTTC. The chain employs TRBV27 and TRBJ2-7, with D perhaps being TRBD1 or TRBD2 (5 bases each). The CDR3 sequence is 17 residues long. Trimming pared 7 bases from V and 3 bases from J, leaving 25 bases between. CDR1 is MNHEY, CDR2 SMNVEV, per germline (reference sequence).

This chain uses TRBV6-1 with TRBJ1-1; D is perhaps TRBD1 (5 bases). Germline CDR1 MNHNS, CDR2 SASEGT. The CDR3 length is 13 residues. Trimming cost V 0 bases and J 5 bases, with 7 bases left between them. This CDR3 reads CASSEARGTEAFF. CDR3 DNA sequence: TGTGCCAGCAGTGAAGCGAGGGGAACTGAAGCTTTCTTT.

The genes are TRBV27 and TRBJ1-1, with 9 bases that match TRBD1. With V trimmed by 3 bases and J by 6 bases, 8 bases remained unmatched. Germline lookup yields CDR1 MNHEY and CDR2 SMNVEV (reference sequence). CDR3 size: 15 residues. The CDR3 DNA reads TGTGCCAGCAGTTTCACAGGACAGGGGAGTGCTGAAGCTTTCTTT. Translated: CASSFTGQGSAEAFF.

This clone has a single count. V usage is TRBV6-5 and J usage is TRBJ2-3; TRBD2 matches at 13 bases. V lost 6 bases, J lost 4 bases, and 4 bases stayed unmatched. The CDR3 spans 15 residues. Germline V gives CDR1 MNHEY, CDR2 SVGAGI. CDR3 coding DNA: TGTGCCAGCAGCCGGACTAGCGGGAGATCAGATACGCAGTATTTT. It translates to CASSRTSGRSDTQYF.

This chain links TRBV13 with TRBJ2-7, with 7 bases lining up with TRBD1. There are 15 residues in the CDR3. Germline V CDR1 and CDR2: PRHDT, FYEKMQ (reference sequence). J gave up 0 bases and V 3 bases, and 5 bases lay outside the gene matches. CDR3 in amino acids: CASSFGRGSSYEQYF. The CDR3, as DNA: TGTGCCAGCAGCTTCGGCAGGGGGAGCTCCTACGAGCAGTACTTC.

The CDR3 is CASSLQGEWDEQFF. The CDR3 region has the DNA TGTGCCAGCAGCCTACAGGGGGAATGGGATGAGCAGTTCTTC. The genes are TRBV14 and TRBJ2-1; 8 bases map to TRBD1. The CDR3 contains 14 residues. After removal of 4 bases from V and 8 bases from J, the junction contained 7 bases not matched to a gene. Germline assignment: CDR1 SGHDN and CDR2 FVKESK. Full variable domain (outside the CDR3, taken from reference TRBV14 and TRBJ2-1): EAGVTQFPSHSVIEKGQTVTLRCDPISGHDNLYWYRRVMGKEIKFLLHFVKESKQDESGMPNNRFLAERTGGTYSTLKVQPAELEDSGVYFCASSLQGEWDEQFFGPGTRLTVL.

CDR3: CASSLGLADYEQYF. The CDR3 DNA reads as TGTGCCAGCAGCTTGGGACTAGCGGACTACGAGCAGTACTTC. The chain links TRBV5-4 to TRBJ2-7; 9 bases map to TRBD2. V dropped 0 bases and J dropped 3; count of bases not matched to a gene: 1. This CDR3 has 14 amino acids. Per the germline V gene, CDR1 is SGHNT and CDR2 is YYREEE (reference sequence).

The chain has TRBV19 and TRBJ2-7; tentatively, D is TRBD1 (5 bases). Trimming left V 5 bases short and J 0 bases short, with 8 bases between. In germline, CDR1 is LNHDA, CDR2 SQIVND (reference sequence). This CDR3 has 13 amino acids. The CDR3: CASSWGPSYEQYF. The CDR3 nucleotides read TGTGCCAGTAGTTGGGGCCCCTCCTACGAGCAGTACTTC.

The V call is TRBV7-9, the J call TRBJ2-3; tentatively, D is TRBD2 (6 bases). V was clipped by 0 bases and J by 1 base, with 14 bases between them. The CDR3 sequence is 17 residues long. In germline, CDR1 is SEHNR, CDR2 FQNEAQ (reference sequence). Here the CDR3 DNA reads TGTGCCAGCAGCTTAGCCCGCGGGATGCTAGGCACAGATACGCAGTATTTT. The encoded protein is CASSLARGMLGTDTQYF.

The count of this clone is one. The V call is TRBV29-1, the J call TRBJ1-1; no reliable D call. Germline CDR1 is SQVTM and CDR2 is ANQGSEA. V was pared by 5 bases and J by 6 bases, with 10 bases between. This CDR3 has 11 amino acids. CDR3 in amino acids: CSVWLGAEAFF. The DNA of the CDR3 is TGCAGCGTTTGGCTCGGGGCTGAAGCTTTCTTT.

This clone came up a few times. The genes are TRBV13 and TRBJ1-3; D is ambiguous. The CDR3 has 16 residues. Germline V gene sequence: CDR1 PRHDT, CDR2 FYEKMQ (reference sequence). V was pared by 4 bases and J by 2 bases, with 15 bases between. CDR3 protein: CASSSIQSSTGNTIYF. The DNA of the CDR3 is TGTGCCAGCAGCTCAATACAGAGTTCAACTGGAAACACCATATATTTT.

The V and J genes are TRBV27 and TRBJ2-7; D may be TRBD2 (6 bases). Germline V lookup: CDR1 MNHEY, CDR2 SMNVEV (reference sequence). CDR3 size: 15 residues. The ends were cut back, 0 bases at V and 6 bases at J, with 15 bases in the middle. The CDR3, as DNA: TGTGCCAGCAGTTTATCGGGCGGGATGATCTCCGAGCAGTACTTC. Encoded protein: CASSLSGGMISEQYF.

The chain carries TRBV9 and TRBJ2-1; TRBD2 matches at 7 bases. J lost 2 bases, V lost 3 bases, and 5 bases had no gene match. CDR1 is SGDLS, CDR2 YYNGEE, per germline. CDR3 length: 15 residues. The DNA for the CDR3 is TGTGCCAGCAGCGGGCGGGGACTAACCTACAATGAGCAGTTCTTC. This encodes CASSGRGLTYNEQFF.

V gene TRBV4-1 combines with J gene TRBJ1-1, with 7 bases aligning to TRBD1. Germline-derived CDR1 and CDR2 are MGHRA and YSYEKL. The J segment lost 0 bases and the V segment lost 2 bases, leaving 3 bases of the junction unmatched. The CDR3 is 15 amino acids. The CDR3 loop reads CASSQRQGLNTEAFF. The CDR3 coding sequence is TGCGCCAGCAGCCAACGACAGGGACTGAACACTGAAGCTTTCTTT.

The V call is TRBV29-1, the J call TRBJ2-5, with 7 bases lining up with TRBD2. There are 13 residues in the CDR3. Trimming at V came to 4 bases and at J to 1 base, leaving 3 bases not matched to a gene. Germline CDR1 SQVTM, CDR2 ANQGSEA. The CDR3 DNA follows: TGCAGCGTTGTACCTAGCGGCCAAGAGACCCAGTACTTC. Translated: CSVVPSGQETQYF.